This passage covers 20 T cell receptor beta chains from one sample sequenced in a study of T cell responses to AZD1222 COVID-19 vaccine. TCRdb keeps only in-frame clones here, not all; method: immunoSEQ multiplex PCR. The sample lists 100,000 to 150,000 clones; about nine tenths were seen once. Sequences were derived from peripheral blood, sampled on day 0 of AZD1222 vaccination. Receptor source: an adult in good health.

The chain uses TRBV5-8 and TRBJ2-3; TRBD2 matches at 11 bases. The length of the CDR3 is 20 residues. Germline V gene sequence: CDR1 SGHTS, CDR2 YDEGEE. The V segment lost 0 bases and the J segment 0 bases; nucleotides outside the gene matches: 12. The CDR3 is CASSLGVTSGAATSTDTQYF. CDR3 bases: TGTGCCAGCAGCTTGGGTGTGACTAGCGGGGCCGCGACTAGCACAGATACGCAGTATTTT.

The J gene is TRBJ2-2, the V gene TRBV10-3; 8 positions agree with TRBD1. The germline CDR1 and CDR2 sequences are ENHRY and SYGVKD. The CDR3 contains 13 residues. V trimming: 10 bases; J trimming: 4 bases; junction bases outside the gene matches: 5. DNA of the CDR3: TGTGCCACGGCGACAGGGGCCACCGGGGAGCTGTTTTTT. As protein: CATATGATGELFF.

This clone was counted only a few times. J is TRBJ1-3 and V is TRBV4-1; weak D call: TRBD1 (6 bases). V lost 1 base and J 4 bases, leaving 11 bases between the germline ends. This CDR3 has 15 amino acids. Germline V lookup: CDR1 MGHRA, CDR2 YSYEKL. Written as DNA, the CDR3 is TGCGCCAGCAGCCAAGGATGGGGGCTCGGAAACACCATATATTTT. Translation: CASSQGWGLGNTIYF.

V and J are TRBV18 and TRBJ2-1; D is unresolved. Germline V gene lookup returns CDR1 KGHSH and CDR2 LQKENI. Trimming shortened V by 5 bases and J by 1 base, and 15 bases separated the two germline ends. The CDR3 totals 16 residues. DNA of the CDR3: TGTGCCAGCTCAGGCGTTGGAAAAAGGTCCTACAATGAGCAGTTCTTC. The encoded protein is CASSGVGKRSYNEQFF.

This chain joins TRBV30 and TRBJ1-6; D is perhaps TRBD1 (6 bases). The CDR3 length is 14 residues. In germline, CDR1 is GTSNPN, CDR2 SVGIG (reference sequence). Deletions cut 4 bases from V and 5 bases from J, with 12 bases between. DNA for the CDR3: TGTGCCTGGACTCCGGGACAAGATAATTCACCCCTCCACTTT. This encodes CAWTPGQDNSPLHF.

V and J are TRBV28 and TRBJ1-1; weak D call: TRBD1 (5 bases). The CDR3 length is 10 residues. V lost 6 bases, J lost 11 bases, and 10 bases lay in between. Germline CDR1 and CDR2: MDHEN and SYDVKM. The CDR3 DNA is TGTGCCAGCAGGGAGGGGAAGGCTTTCTTT. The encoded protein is CASREGKAFF.

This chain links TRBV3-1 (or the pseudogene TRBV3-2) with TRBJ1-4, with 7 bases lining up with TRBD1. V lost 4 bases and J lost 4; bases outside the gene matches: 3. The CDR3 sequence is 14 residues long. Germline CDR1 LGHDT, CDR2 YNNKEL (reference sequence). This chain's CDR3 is CASSLRGGNEKLFF. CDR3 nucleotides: TGTGCCAGCAGCCTCAGGGGGGGTAATGAAAAACTGTTTTTT.

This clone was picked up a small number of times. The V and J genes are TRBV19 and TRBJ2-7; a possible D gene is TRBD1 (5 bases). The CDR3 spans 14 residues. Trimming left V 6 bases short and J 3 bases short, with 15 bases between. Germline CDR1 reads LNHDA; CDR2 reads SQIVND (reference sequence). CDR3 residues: CASSRQGRGYEQYF. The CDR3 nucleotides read TGTGCCAGTAGCCGCCAGGGAAGGGGCTACGAGCAGTACTTC. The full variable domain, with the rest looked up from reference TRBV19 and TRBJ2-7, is DGGITQSPKYLFRKEGQNVTLSCEQNLNHDAMYWYRQDPGQGLRLIYYSQIVNDFQKGDIAEGYSVSREKKESFPLTVTSAQKNPTAFYLCASSRQGRGYEQYFGPGTRLTVT.

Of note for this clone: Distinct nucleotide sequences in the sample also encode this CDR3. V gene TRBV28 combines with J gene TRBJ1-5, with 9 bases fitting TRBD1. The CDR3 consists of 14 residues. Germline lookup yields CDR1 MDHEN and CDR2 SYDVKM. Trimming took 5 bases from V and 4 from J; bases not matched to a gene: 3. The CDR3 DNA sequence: TGTGCCAGCAGTCCCGGACAGGGGAATCAGCCCCAGCATTTT. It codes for CASSPGQGNQPQHF.

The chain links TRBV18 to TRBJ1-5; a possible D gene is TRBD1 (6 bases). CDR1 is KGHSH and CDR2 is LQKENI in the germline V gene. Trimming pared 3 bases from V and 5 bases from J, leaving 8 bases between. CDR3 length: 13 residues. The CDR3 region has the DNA TGTGCCAGCTCACCCCACAGGGATCAGCCCCAGCATTTT. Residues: CASSPHRDQPQHF.

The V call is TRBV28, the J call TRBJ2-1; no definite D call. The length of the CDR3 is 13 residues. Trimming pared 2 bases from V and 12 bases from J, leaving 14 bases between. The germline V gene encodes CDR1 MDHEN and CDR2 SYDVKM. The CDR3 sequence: CASSLTVVHVQFF. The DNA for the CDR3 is TGTGCCAGCAGTTTAACGGTGGTCCATGTGCAGTTCTTC.

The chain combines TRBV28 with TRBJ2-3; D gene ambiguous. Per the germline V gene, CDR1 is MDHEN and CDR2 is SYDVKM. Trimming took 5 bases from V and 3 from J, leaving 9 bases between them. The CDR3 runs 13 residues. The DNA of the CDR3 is TGTGCCAGCAGTCCCCCTGTAACAGATACGCAGTATTTT. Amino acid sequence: CASSPPVTDTQYF.

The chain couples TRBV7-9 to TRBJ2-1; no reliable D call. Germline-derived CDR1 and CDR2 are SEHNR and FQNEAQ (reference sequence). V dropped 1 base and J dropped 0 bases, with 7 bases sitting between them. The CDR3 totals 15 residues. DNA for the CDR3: TGTGCCAGCAGCTTAGACAGAAGCTCCTACAATGAGCAGTTCTTC. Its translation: CASSLDRSSYNEQFF.

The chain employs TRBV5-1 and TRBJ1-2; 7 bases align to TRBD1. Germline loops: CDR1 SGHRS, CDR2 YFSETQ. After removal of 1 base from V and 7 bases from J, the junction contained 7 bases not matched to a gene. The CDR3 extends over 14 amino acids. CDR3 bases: TGCGCCAGCAGCTTGACAGGGGATAAGGTTGGCTACACCTTC. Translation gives CASSLTGDKVGYTF.

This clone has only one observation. The CDR3 sequence: CASSQAGQAYEQYF. The CDR3 bases are TGCGCCAGCAGCCAAGCCGGCCAGGCCTACGAGCAGTACTTC. This chain joins TRBV4-1 and TRBJ2-7; D gene unclear. This CDR3 is 14 amino acids long. The germline gives CDR1 MGHRA, CDR2 YSYEKL. V was cut by 1 base and J by 2 bases, with 9 bases left in between.

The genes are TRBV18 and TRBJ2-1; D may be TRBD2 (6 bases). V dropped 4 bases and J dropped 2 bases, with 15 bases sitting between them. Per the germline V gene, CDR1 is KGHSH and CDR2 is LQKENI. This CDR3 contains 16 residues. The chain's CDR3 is CASSRLSGITYNEQFF. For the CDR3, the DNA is TGTGCCAGCTCACGCCTTAGCGGCATAACCTACAATGAGCAGTTCTTC.

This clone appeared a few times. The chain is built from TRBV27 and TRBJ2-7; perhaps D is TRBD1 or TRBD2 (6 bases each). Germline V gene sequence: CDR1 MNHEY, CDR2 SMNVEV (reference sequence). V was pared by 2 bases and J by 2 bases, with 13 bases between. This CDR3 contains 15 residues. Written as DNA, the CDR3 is TGTGCCAGCAGTTTAGGGCTAGGGGGGCCCTACGAGCAGTACTTC. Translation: CASSLGLGGPYEQYF.

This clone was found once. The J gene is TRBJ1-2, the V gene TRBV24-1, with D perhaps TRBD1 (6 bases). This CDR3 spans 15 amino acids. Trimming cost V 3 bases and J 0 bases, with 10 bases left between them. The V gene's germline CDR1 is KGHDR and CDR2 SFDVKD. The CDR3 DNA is TGTGCCACCAGTGATCCGACAGGTTCTAACTATGGCTACACCTTC. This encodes CATSDPTGSNYGYTF.

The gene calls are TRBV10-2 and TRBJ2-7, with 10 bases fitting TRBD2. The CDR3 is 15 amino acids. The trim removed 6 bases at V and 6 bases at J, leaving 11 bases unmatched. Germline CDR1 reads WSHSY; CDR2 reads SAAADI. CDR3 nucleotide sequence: TGCGCCAGCAGAGCTAGCGGGGGTAGCGGGGGCGAGCAGTACTTC. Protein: CASRASGGSGGEQYF.

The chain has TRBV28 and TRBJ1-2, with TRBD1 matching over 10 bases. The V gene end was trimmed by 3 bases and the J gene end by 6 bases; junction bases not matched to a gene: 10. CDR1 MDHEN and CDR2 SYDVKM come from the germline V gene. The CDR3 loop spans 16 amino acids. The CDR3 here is CASSFSKDRGRDGYTF. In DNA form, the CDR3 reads TGTGCCAGCAGTTTCTCCAAGGACAGGGGGAGGGATGGCTACACCTTC.